The rows below give T cell receptor beta chains drawn from one sample of a study of control samples from healthy donors and cancer patients. Repertoires were generated with immunoSEQ multiplex PCR, while TCRdb's copy carries only in-frame clones and drops some. The table shows 150,000 to 200,000 clones, with about 91% occurring only once. Sequenced material: blood. The receptors here all came from a man aged 18 to 29 in good health. The CDR3 runs from the conserved cysteine through the conserved F or W. Fields, in order: clone size, D gene, V gene, J gene, CDR3 protein, CDR3 DNA. The D gene is left open where the match is weak. Where a row states a size, it is once, few, many or the class of an expanded clone; other rows omit it.

clone_size: NA
d_call: TRBD2
v_call: TRBV9
j_call: TRBJ2-7
cdr3_aa: CASSVGTSGGATSYEQYF
cdr3_nt: TGTGCCAGCAGCGTAGGGACTAGCGGGGGGGCTACCTCCTACGAGCAGTACTTC

clone_size: NA
d_call: NA
v_call: TRBV6-2/TRBV6-3
j_call: TRBJ2-1
cdr3_aa: CASSYGGAANNEQFF
cdr3_nt: TGTGCCAGCAGTTACGGGGGGGCCGCAAACAATGAGCAGTTCTTC

clone_size: NA
d_call: NA
v_call: TRBV6-1
j_call: TRBJ1-2
cdr3_aa: CASSDPGGASSYTF
cdr3_nt: TGTGCCAGCAGTGATCCGGGGGGCGCATCCTCCTACACCTTC

clone_size: NA
d_call: NA
v_call: TRBV9
j_call: TRBJ2-7
cdr3_aa: CASSVQGWGYEQYF
cdr3_nt: TGTGCCAGCAGCGTACAGGGCTGGGGCTACGAGCAGTACTTC

clone_size: NA
d_call: TRBD1
v_call: TRBV7-8
j_call: TRBJ2-5
cdr3_aa: CASSLSLTGKETQYF
cdr3_nt: TGTGCCAGCAGCTTAAGTTTGACAGGGAAGGAGACCCAGTACTTC

clone_size: NA
d_call: TRBD2
v_call: TRBV7-6
j_call: TRBJ2-1
cdr3_aa: CASSFRPSGGGAPGTAYNEQFF
cdr3_nt: TGTGCCAGCAGTTTTAGACCTTCTGGCGGGGGGGCCCCAGGGACCGCCTACAATGAGCAGTTCTTC

clone_size: NA
d_call: NA
v_call: TRBV19
j_call: TRBJ2-7
cdr3_aa: CASSIQLLYEQYF
cdr3_nt: TGTGCCAGTAGTATACAGCTCCTCTACGAGCAGTACTTC

clone_size: NA
d_call: NA
v_call: TRBV14
j_call: TRBJ1-1
cdr3_aa: CASSLTVNTEAFF
cdr3_nt: TGTGCCAGCAGCCTGACAGTGAACACTGAAGCTTTCTTT

clone_size: NA
d_call: NA
v_call: TRBV6-6
j_call: TRBJ2-7
cdr3_aa: CASSYRLEFSYEQYF
cdr3_nt: TGTGCCAGCAGTTACCGACTAGAGTTCTCCTACGAGCAGTACTTC

clone_size: once
d_call: NA
v_call: TRBV2
j_call: TRBJ1-5
cdr3_aa: CASSEWRNSNQPQHF
cdr3_nt: TGTGCCAGCAGTGAATGGAGAAATAGCAATCAGCCCCAGCATTTT

clone_size: NA
d_call: NA
v_call: TRBV2
j_call: TRBJ1-5
cdr3_aa: CASSPDRGRNQPQHF
cdr3_nt: TGTGCCAGCAGCCCCGATAGGGGACGGAATCAGCCCCAGCATTTT

clone_size: NA
d_call: NA
v_call: TRBV28
j_call: TRBJ2-7
cdr3_aa: CASSLGSKSYEQYF
cdr3_nt: TGTGCCAGCAGTTTAGGGTCCAAGTCCTACGAGCAGTACTTC

clone_size: NA
d_call: NA
v_call: TRBV18
j_call: TRBJ1-5
cdr3_aa: CASSPLGTHNQPQHF
cdr3_nt: TGTGCCAGCTCACCATTGGGGACCCACAATCAGCCCCAGCATTTT

clone_size: NA
d_call: TRBD1
v_call: TRBV5-1
j_call: TRBJ2-5
cdr3_aa: CASSPRHRGETQYF
cdr3_nt: TGCGCCAGCAGCCCCCGGCACAGGGGGGAGACCCAGTACTTC

clone_size: NA
d_call: NA
v_call: TRBV7-9
j_call: TRBJ2-3
cdr3_aa: CASSWTDTQYF
cdr3_nt: TGTGCCAGCAGTTGGACAGATACGCAGTATTTT

clone_size: NA
d_call: NA
v_call: TRBV28
j_call: TRBJ2-1
cdr3_aa: CASTRGLTGGHEQFF
cdr3_nt: TGTGCCAGCACCCGGGGGTTAACAGGTGGCCATGAGCAGTTCTTC

clone_size: NA
d_call: NA
v_call: TRBV7-9
j_call: TRBJ2-5
cdr3_aa: CASSPQETQYF
cdr3_nt: TGTGCCAGCAGCCCTCAAGAGACCCAGTACTTC

clone_size: NA
d_call: NA
v_call: TRBV19
j_call: TRBJ1-1
cdr3_aa: CASSLDLNTEAFF
cdr3_nt: TGTGCCAGTAGCCTAGATTTGAACACTGAAGCTTTCTTT

clone_size: NA
d_call: TRBD1
v_call: TRBV5-1
j_call: TRBJ2-7
cdr3_aa: CASSLSGTGPGAYEQYF
cdr3_nt: TGCGCCAGCAGCCTATCCGGGACAGGCCCCGGGGCCTACGAGCAGTACTTC

clone_size: NA
d_call: NA
v_call: TRBV28
j_call: TRBJ2-1
cdr3_aa: CASSLEGGADYNEQFF
cdr3_nt: TGTGCCAGCAGTTTAGAGGGGGGGGCAGACTACAATGAGCAGTTCTTC

clone_size: NA
d_call: NA
v_call: TRBV5-1
j_call: TRBJ2-1
cdr3_aa: CASSLVGRGPNNEQFF
cdr3_nt: TGCGCCAGCAGCTTGGTAGGCAGGGGTCCCAACAATGAGCAGTTCTTC

clone_size: NA
d_call: NA
v_call: TRBV4-3
j_call: TRBJ2-5
cdr3_aa: CASSQELQGTETQYF
cdr3_nt: TGCGCCAGCAGCCAAGAGCTACAGGGAACGGAGACCCAGTACTTC

clone_size: NA
d_call: TRBD2
v_call: TRBV5-6
j_call: TRBJ2-3
cdr3_aa: CASSVGLAGSTDTQYF
cdr3_nt: TGTGCCAGCAGCGTAGGACTAGCGGGAAGCACAGATACGCAGTATTTT

clone_size: NA
d_call: NA
v_call: TRBV11-2
j_call: TRBJ2-1
cdr3_aa: CASSPEWRAYYNEQFF
cdr3_nt: TGTGCCAGCAGCCCCGAATGGAGGGCGTACTACAATGAGCAGTTCTTC

clone_size: NA
d_call: NA
v_call: TRBV29-1
j_call: TRBJ1-3
cdr3_aa: CSVATSGNTIYF
cdr3_nt: TGCAGCGTGGCAACATCTGGAAACACCATATATTTT

clone_size: NA
d_call: NA
v_call: TRBV27
j_call: TRBJ2-3
cdr3_aa: CASSLARGTDTQYF
cdr3_nt: TGTGCCAGCAGTTTGGCCAGGGGAACAGATACGCAGTATTTT

clone_size: NA
d_call: NA
v_call: TRBV4-1
j_call: TRBJ1-4
cdr3_aa: CASSQDLGQDSRLGKLFF
cdr3_nt: TGCGCCAGCAGCCAAGATCTCGGTCAAGACAGCCGCTTGGGAAAACTGTTTTTT

clone_size: NA
d_call: TRBD1
v_call: TRBV2
j_call: TRBJ2-2
cdr3_aa: CASSRTGIGTGELFF
cdr3_nt: TGTGCCAGCAGCCGGACAGGGATTGGCACCGGGGAGCTGTTTTTT

clone_size: NA
d_call: NA
v_call: TRBV5-1
j_call: TRBJ1-5
cdr3_aa: CASSLLQGGQPQHF
cdr3_nt: TGCGCCAGCAGCTTACTACAGGGTGGTCAGCCCCAGCATTTT

clone_size: few
d_call: NA
v_call: TRBV27
j_call: TRBJ2-7
cdr3_aa: CASSFSGRAPYF
cdr3_nt: TGTGCCAGCAGTTTTTCGGGCAGGGCTCCGTACTTC

clone_size: NA
d_call: TRBD2
v_call: TRBV7-3
j_call: TRBJ2-5
cdr3_aa: CASSRTSLETQYF
cdr3_nt: TGTGCCAGCAGCCGGACTAGCTTGGAGACCCAGTACTTC

clone_size: NA
d_call: TRBD1
v_call: TRBV12-3/TRBV12-4
j_call: TRBJ1-3
cdr3_aa: CASSMDRSNTIYF
cdr3_nt: TGTGCCAGCAGTATGGACAGGTCTAACACCATATATTTT

clone_size: NA
d_call: NA
v_call: TRBV20-1
j_call: TRBJ2-5
cdr3_aa: CSASTRQTQYF
cdr3_nt: TGCAGTGCTAGTACTAGGCAGACCCAGTACTTC

clone_size: NA
d_call: NA
v_call: TRBV9
j_call: TRBJ1-2
cdr3_aa: CASSVGGFYGYTF
cdr3_nt: TGTGCCAGCAGCGTAGGGGGCTTCTATGGCTACACCTTC

clone_size: NA
d_call: NA
v_call: TRBV3-1/TRBV3-2
j_call: TRBJ1-1
cdr3_aa: CASSQVEGEAFF
cdr3_nt: TGTGCCAGCAGCCAAGTGGAGGGCGAAGCTTTCTTT

clone_size: NA
d_call: NA
v_call: TRBV4-1
j_call: TRBJ2-2
cdr3_aa: CASSQGIGRATGELFF
cdr3_nt: TGCGCCAGCAGCCAAGGTATCGGCAGGGCGACCGGGGAGCTGTTTTTT

clone_size: NA
d_call: TRBD2
v_call: TRBV6-5
j_call: TRBJ2-3
cdr3_aa: CATQAGGPADTQYF
cdr3_nt: TGTGCCACCCAAGCGGGGGGGCCCGCAGATACGCAGTATTTT

clone_size: NA
d_call: NA
v_call: TRBV2
j_call: TRBJ1-5
cdr3_aa: CASSVVAGSNQPQHF
cdr3_nt: TGTGCCAGCAGTGTGGTGGCAGGGAGCAATCAGCCCCAGCATTTT

clone_size: NA
d_call: TRBD2
v_call: TRBV7-2
j_call: TRBJ2-1
cdr3_aa: CASSLVAGIDNEQFF
cdr3_nt: TGTGCCAGCAGCTTAGTAGCGGGGATAGACAATGAGCAGTTCTTC

clone_size: NA
d_call: NA
v_call: TRBV5-6
j_call: TRBJ1-2
cdr3_aa: CASSKTKEFPPGYTF
cdr3_nt: TGTGCCAGCAGCAAGACGAAGGAATTCCCTCCGGGCTACACCTTC

clone_size: NA
d_call: NA
v_call: TRBV28
j_call: TRBJ1-5
cdr3_aa: CASTWENDSVNQPQHF
cdr3_nt: TGTGCCAGCACCTGGGAAAATGACAGTGTGAATCAGCCCCAGCATTTT

clone_size: NA
d_call: NA
v_call: TRBV15
j_call: TRBJ2-7
cdr3_aa: CATSIEGGRSYEQYF
cdr3_nt: TGTGCCACCAGCATCGAAGGTGGGCGCTCCTACGAGCAGTACTTC

clone_size: NA
d_call: NA
v_call: TRBV18
j_call: TRBJ2-6
cdr3_aa: CASSPPSGANVLTF
cdr3_nt: TGTGCCAGCTCACCACCGTCTGGGGCCAACGTCCTGACTTTC

clone_size: NA
d_call: TRBD2
v_call: TRBV5-1
j_call: TRBJ2-1
cdr3_aa: CASSQRGDDYNEQFF
cdr3_nt: TGCGCCAGCAGCCAGCGGGGGGACGACTACAATGAGCAGTTCTTC

clone_size: NA
d_call: NA
v_call: TRBV6-5
j_call: TRBJ1-1
cdr3_aa: CASIGAPNTEAFF
cdr3_nt: TGTGCCAGTATCGGGGCCCCCAACACTGAAGCTTTCTTT

clone_size: NA
d_call: NA
v_call: TRBV7-9
j_call: TRBJ1-2
cdr3_aa: CASSFLDSTLGYTF
cdr3_nt: TGTGCCAGCAGCTTTTTGGACAGTACGCTCGGCTACACCTTC

clone_size: NA
d_call: NA
v_call: TRBV27
j_call: TRBJ1-5
cdr3_aa: CASSLSGNQPQHF
cdr3_nt: TGTGCCAGCAGTCTGTCGGGGAATCAGCCCCAGCATTTT

clone_size: NA
d_call: NA
v_call: TRBV7-2
j_call: TRBJ1-2
cdr3_aa: CASSLTVNYGYTF
cdr3_nt: TGTGCCAGCAGCTTGACCGTGAACTATGGCTACACCTTC

clone_size: once
d_call: TRBD1
v_call: TRBV5-1
j_call: TRBJ2-1
cdr3_aa: CASSWGQGGYNEQFF
cdr3_nt: TGCGCCAGCAGCTGGGGACAGGGAGGATACAATGAGCAGTTCTTC

clone_size: NA
d_call: NA
v_call: TRBV11-2
j_call: TRBJ1-3
cdr3_aa: CASSSGNTIYF
cdr3_nt: TGTGCCAGCAGCTCTGGAAACACCATATATTTT

clone_size: NA
d_call: TRBD1
v_call: TRBV9
j_call: TRBJ1-1
cdr3_aa: CASSVGQGVLNTEAFF
cdr3_nt: TGTGCCAGCAGCGTCGGACAGGGAGTTCTGAACACTGAAGCTTTCTTT

clone_size: once
d_call: NA
v_call: TRBV5-1
j_call: TRBJ2-3
cdr3_aa: CASSLVDTQYF
cdr3_nt: TGCGCCAGCAGCTTGGTGGATACGCAGTATTTT

clone_size: NA
d_call: NA
v_call: TRBV20-1
j_call: TRBJ2-5
cdr3_aa: CSARTVETQYF
cdr3_nt: TGCAGTGCTAGAACCGTTGAGACCCAGTACTTC

clone_size: NA
d_call: NA
v_call: TRBV7-7
j_call: TRBJ2-7
cdr3_aa: CASSYRENYEQYF
cdr3_nt: TGTGCTAGCAGCTACAGGGAAAACTACGAGCAGTACTTC

clone_size: NA
d_call: NA
v_call: TRBV30
j_call: TRBJ1-2
cdr3_aa: CACGRTNYGYTF
cdr3_nt: TGTGCCTGCGGAAGGACTAACTATGGCTACACCTTC